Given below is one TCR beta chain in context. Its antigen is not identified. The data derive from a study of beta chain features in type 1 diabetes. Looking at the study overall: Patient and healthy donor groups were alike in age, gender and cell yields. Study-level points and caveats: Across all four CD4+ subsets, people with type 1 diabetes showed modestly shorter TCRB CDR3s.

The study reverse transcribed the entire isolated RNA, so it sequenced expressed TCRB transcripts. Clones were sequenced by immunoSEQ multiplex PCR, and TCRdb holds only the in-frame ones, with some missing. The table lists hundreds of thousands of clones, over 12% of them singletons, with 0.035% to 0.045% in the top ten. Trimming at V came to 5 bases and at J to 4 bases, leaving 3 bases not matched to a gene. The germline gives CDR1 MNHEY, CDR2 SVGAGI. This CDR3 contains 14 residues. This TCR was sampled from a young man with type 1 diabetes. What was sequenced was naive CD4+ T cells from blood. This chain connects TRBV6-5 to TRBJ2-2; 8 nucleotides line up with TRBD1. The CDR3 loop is CASSHGQGTGELFF. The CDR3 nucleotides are TGTGCCAGCAGTCACGGACAGGGCACCGGGGAGCTGTTTTTT.